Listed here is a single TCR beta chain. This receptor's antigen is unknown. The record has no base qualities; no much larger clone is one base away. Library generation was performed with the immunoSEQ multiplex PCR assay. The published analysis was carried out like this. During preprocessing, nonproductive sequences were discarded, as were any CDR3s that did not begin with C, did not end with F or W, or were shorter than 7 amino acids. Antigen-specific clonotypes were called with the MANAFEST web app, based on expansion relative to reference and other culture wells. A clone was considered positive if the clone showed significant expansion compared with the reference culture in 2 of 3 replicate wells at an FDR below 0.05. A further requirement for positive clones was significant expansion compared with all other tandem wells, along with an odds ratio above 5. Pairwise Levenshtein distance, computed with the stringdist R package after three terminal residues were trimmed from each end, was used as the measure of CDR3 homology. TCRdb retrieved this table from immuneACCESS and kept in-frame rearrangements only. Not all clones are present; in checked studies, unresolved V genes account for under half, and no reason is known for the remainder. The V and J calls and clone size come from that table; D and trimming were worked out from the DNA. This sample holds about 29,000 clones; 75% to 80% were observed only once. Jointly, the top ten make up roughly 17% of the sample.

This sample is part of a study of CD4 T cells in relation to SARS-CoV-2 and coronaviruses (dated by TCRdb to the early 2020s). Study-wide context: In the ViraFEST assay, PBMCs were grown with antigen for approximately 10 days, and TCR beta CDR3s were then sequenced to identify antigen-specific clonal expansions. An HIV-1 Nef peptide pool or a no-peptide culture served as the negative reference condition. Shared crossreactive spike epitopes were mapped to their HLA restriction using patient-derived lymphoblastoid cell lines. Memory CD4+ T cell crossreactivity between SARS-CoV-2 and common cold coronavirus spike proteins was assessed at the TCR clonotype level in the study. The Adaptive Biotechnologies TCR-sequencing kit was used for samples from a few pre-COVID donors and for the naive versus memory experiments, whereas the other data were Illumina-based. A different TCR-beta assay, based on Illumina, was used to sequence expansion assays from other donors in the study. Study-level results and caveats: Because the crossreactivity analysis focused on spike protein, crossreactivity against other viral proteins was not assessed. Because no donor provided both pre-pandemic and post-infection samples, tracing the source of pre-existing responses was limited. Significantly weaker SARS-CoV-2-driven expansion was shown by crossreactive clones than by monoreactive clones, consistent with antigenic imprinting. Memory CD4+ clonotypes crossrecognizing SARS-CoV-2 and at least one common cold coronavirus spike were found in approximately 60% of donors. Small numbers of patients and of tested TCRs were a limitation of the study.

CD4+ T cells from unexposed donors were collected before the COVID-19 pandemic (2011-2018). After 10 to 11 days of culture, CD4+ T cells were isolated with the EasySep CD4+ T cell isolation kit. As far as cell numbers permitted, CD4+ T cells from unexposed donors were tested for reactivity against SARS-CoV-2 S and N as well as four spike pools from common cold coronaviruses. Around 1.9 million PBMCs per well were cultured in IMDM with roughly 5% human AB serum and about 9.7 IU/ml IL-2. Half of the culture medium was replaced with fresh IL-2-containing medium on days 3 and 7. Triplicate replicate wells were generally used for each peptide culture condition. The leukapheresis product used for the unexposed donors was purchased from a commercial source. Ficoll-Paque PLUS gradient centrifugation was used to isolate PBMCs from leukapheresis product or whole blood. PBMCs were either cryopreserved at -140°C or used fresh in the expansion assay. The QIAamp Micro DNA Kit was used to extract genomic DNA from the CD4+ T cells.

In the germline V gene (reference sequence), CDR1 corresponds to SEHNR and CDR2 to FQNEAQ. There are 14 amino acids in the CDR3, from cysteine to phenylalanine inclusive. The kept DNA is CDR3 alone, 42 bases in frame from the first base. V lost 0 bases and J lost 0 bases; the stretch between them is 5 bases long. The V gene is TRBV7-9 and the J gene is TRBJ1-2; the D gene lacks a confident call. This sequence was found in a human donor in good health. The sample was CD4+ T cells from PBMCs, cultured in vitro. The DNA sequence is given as TGTGCCAGCAGCTTAGCGGCGGCTAACTATGGCTACACCTTC. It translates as CASSLAAANYGYTF.